These T cell receptor beta chains were read from a single sample in a study of T cell repertoires and Cas9 in healthy adults. Method: immunoSEQ multiplex PCR; TCRdb's copy keeps in-frame clones and lacks some. The sample carries roughly 13,000 clones, roughly 89% recorded once. Sequencing was performed on Tregs (CD4+, CD25+, CD127-, CD137-, CD154-) from PBMCs; culture status not recorded. All receptors derive from a human donor in good health. CDR3s include the opening cysteine and the closing phenylalanine or tryptophan. Rows give clone size only sometimes, using once, few, many, or a class for an expanded clone.

J: TRBJ1-4; V: TRBV6-5; size: .; CDR3: CASRDQTNEKLFF
J: TRBJ1-1; V: TRBV15; size: .; CDR3: CATSIRGPTEAFF
J: TRBJ1-1; V: TRBV5-1; size: .; CDR3: CASNPTGMNTEAFF
J: TRBJ1-4; V: TRBV6-1; size: few; CDR3: CASRNPGQMSGLFF
J: TRBJ2-3; V: TRBV28; size: .; CDR3: CASSLPLAGETDTQYF
J: TRBJ2-1; V: TRBV5-4; size: .; CDR3: CASSLASRNGEQFF
J: TRBJ2-2; V: TRBV9; size: .; CDR3: CASSVDPPPGGELFF
J: TRBJ2-1; V: TRBV7-2; size: .; CDR3: CASSLELRARGEQFF
J: TRBJ1-1; V: TRBV18; size: .; CDR3: CASSPGTGQVNTEAFF
J: TRBJ2-2; V: TRBV7-2; size: .; CDR3: CASSFRTVTGELFF
J: TRBJ2-5; V: TRBV7-2; size: .; CDR3: CASSFDRDETQYF
J: TRBJ1-5; V: TRBV4-1; size: .; CDR3: CASSQDPQGWVGNQPQHF
J: TRBJ1-2; V: TRBV16; size: .; CDR3: CASSYIRGVIKTYGYTF
J: TRBJ1-2; V: TRBV7-9; size: .; CDR3: CASSPPNRQGAYGYTF
J: TRBJ1-2; V: TRBV30; size: .; CDR3: CAGWGDRGNGYTF
J: TRBJ1-2; V: TRBV11-2; size: .; CDR3: CASSLDTTSYGYTF
J: TRBJ1-5; V: TRBV18; size: .; CDR3: CASSPQEGSSQPQHF